A selection of T cell receptor beta chains follows, all from one sample in a study of CD8 T cells in Susac syndrome. TCRdb reprocessed the immunoSEQ multiplex PCR reads with MiXCR, giving one entry per CDR3 protein. The repertoire has around 300,000 distinct CDR3 sequences, about 91% of them found once; the top ten carry about 0.17%. Sequencing was carried out using CD8+ T cells from PBMCs. The receptors come from a human donor with multiple sclerosis. Each CDR3 is given with its conserved first and last residue. D genes are given only for firm matches. Rows give clone size only sometimes, using once, few, many, or a class for an expanded clone.

V gene: TRBV2; clone size: -; J gene: TRBJ2-5; D gene: -; CDR3 protein: CASSEAVAVQETQYF; CDR3 DNA: TGTGCCAGCAGTGAAGCAGTGGCAGTCCAAGAGACCCAGTACTTC
V gene: TRBV7-8; clone size: -; J gene: TRBJ1-3; D gene: -; CDR3 protein: CASSLRGARNTIYF; CDR3 DNA: TGTGCCAGCAGCCTCCGGGGAGCGAGAAACACCATATATTTT
V gene: TRBV27; clone size: -; J gene: TRBJ2-3; D gene: TRBD2; CDR3 protein: CASGVRAGGPEDTQYF; CDR3 DNA: TGTGCCAGCGGGGTTAGGGCGGGGGGGCCTGAGGATACGCAGTATTTT
V gene: TRBV29-1; clone size: -; J gene: TRBJ1-3; D gene: -; CDR3 protein: CSVVPGGGNTIYF; CDR3 DNA: TGCAGCGTTGTTCCCGGGGGTGGAAACACCATATATTTT
V gene: TRBV6-1; clone size: few; J gene: TRBJ2-7; D gene: -; CDR3 protein: CASGDRSSYEQYF; CDR3 DNA: TGTGCCAGCGGGGATAGGAGCTCCTACGAGCAGTACTTC
V gene: TRBV11-2; clone size: -; J gene: TRBJ2-7; D gene: -; CDR3 protein: CASSLYPRDSYEQYF; CDR3 DNA: TGTGCCAGCAGCTTATATCCGCGGGACTCCTACGAGCAGTACTTC
V gene: TRBV6-1; clone size: few; J gene: TRBJ2-3; D gene: -; CDR3 protein: CASSERGDTDTQYF; CDR3 DNA: TGTGCCAGCAGTGAACGCGGGGACACAGATACGCAGTATTTT
V gene: TRBV20-1; clone size: -; J gene: TRBJ2-5; D gene: TRBD2; CDR3 protein: CSAGKPGLAGVFETQYF; CDR3 DNA: TGCAGTGCTGGGAAACCGGGACTAGCGGGAGTATTCGAGACCCAGTACTTC
V gene: TRBV10-3; clone size: -; J gene: TRBJ2-1; D gene: -; CDR3 protein: CAISEPDILAQFF; CDR3 DNA: TGTGCCATCAGTGAGCCAGACATTTTAGCGCAGTTCTTC
V gene: TRBV29-1; clone size: -; J gene: TRBJ2-7; D gene: -; CDR3 protein: CSVESDTGYEQHF; CDR3 DNA: TGCAGCGTCGAGTCAGACACAGGATACGAGCAGCACTTC
V gene: TRBV30; clone size: -; J gene: TRBJ2-7; D gene: TRBD2; CDR3 protein: CASTSRAGPYEQYF; CDR3 DNA: TGTGCCTCTACAAGTAGAGCGGGACCCTACGAGCAGTACTTC
V gene: TRBV28; clone size: -; J gene: TRBJ2-1; D gene: -; CDR3 protein: CATRSQGTLFKGEFF; CDR3 DNA: TGTGCCACCAGATCACAGGGAACGCTCTTTAAGGGCGAGTTCTTC
V gene: TRBV27; clone size: -; J gene: TRBJ2-7; D gene: -; CDR3 protein: CASSTLASRRYEQYF; CDR3 DNA: TGTGCCAGCAGTACCCTAGCGTCTCGGAGGTACGAGCAGTACTTC
V gene: TRBV7-2; clone size: -; J gene: TRBJ1-2; D gene: -; CDR3 protein: CASSFAGSFYGYTF; CDR3 DNA: TGTGCCAGCAGCTTCGCCGGGTCCTTCTATGGCTACACCTTC
V gene: TRBV12-3/TRBV12-4; clone size: -; J gene: TRBJ2-1; D gene: TRBD2; CDR3 protein: CASSGLAGFSYNEQFF; CDR3 DNA: TGTGCCAGCAGTGGACTAGCGGGGTTTTCATACAATGAGCAGTTCTTC
V gene: TRBV12-5; clone size: -; J gene: TRBJ1-5; D gene: TRBD1; CDR3 protein: CASGLDSGQPNQPQHF; CDR3 DNA: TGTGCTAGTGGTTTGGACTCGGGACAGCCCAATCAGCCCCAGCATTTT
V gene: TRBV12-3/TRBV12-4; clone size: -; J gene: TRBJ2-7; D gene: -; CDR3 protein: CASSEVGGMPSYEQYF; CDR3 DNA: TGTGCCAGCAGTGAGGTCGGCGGGATGCCCTCCTACGAGCAGTACTTC
V gene: TRBV7-8; clone size: few; J gene: TRBJ2-1; D gene: -; CDR3 protein: CASSFTRYNEQFF; CDR3 DNA: TGTGCCAGCAGCTTTACTCGCTACAATGAGCAGTTCTTC
V gene: TRBV20-1; clone size: -; J gene: TRBJ2-7; D gene: TRBD1; CDR3 protein: CSAKDRGIPSYEQYF; CDR3 DNA: TGCAGTGCGAAAGACAGGGGGATCCCCTCCTACGAGCAGTACTTC
V gene: TRBV7-9; clone size: -; J gene: TRBJ2-1; D gene: -; CDR3 protein: CASSLDQGNEQFF; CDR3 DNA: TGTGCCAGCAGCTTAGATCAGGGCAATGAGCAGTTCTTC
V gene: TRBV28; clone size: -; J gene: TRBJ2-5; D gene: -; CDR3 protein: CASSLIETQYF; CDR3 DNA: TGTGCCAGCAGTTTAATTGAGACCCAGTACTTC
V gene: TRBV27; clone size: -; J gene: TRBJ1-1; D gene: -; CDR3 protein: CASSPTLNTEAFF; CDR3 DNA: TGTGCCAGCAGTCCCACCCTGAACACTGAAGCTTTCTTT
V gene: TRBV11-2; clone size: -; J gene: TRBJ2-5; D gene: TRBD1; CDR3 protein: CASSHVGQGETQYF; CDR3 DNA: TGTGCCAGCAGCCACGTTGGACAGGGAGAGACCCAGTACTTC
V gene: TRBV7-8; clone size: once; J gene: TRBJ2-1; D gene: TRBD2; CDR3 protein: CASSEGLAVNNEQFF; CDR3 DNA: TGTGCCAGCAGCGAGGGACTAGCGGTGAACAATGAGCAGTTCTTC
V gene: TRBV12-3/TRBV12-4; clone size: -; J gene: TRBJ1-2; D gene: TRBD1; CDR3 protein: CASSPGRTGDNYGYTF; CDR3 DNA: TGTGCCAGCAGTCCAGGGCGGACAGGGGATAACTATGGCTACACCTTC
V gene: TRBV27; clone size: -; J gene: TRBJ2-7; D gene: TRBD1; CDR3 protein: CASSPGQGGPYEQYF; CDR3 DNA: TGTGCCAGCAGCCCAGGACAGGGGGGACCCTACGAGCAGTACTTC
V gene: TRBV9; clone size: -; J gene: TRBJ1-4; D gene: -; CDR3 protein: CASSVGGTNEKLFF; CDR3 DNA: TGTGCCAGCAGCGTGGGGGGAACTAATGAAAAACTGTTTTTT
V gene: TRBV4-1; clone size: -; J gene: TRBJ2-1; D gene: -; CDR3 protein: CASSQVSGTEYNEQFF; CDR3 DNA: TGCGCCAGCAGCCAAGTAAGCGGGACAGAATACAATGAGCAGTTCTTC
V gene: TRBV4-2; clone size: -; J gene: TRBJ2-2; D gene: TRBD2; CDR3 protein: CASRSGTSDTGELFF; CDR3 DNA: TGTGCCAGCAGGTCCGGGACTAGTGACACCGGGGAGCTGTTTTTT
V gene: TRBV6-1; clone size: few; J gene: TRBJ2-7; D gene: -; CDR3 protein: CATGAPGLDLWEQYF; CDR3 DNA: TGTGCCACAGGGGCGCCGGGGCTCGACCTTTGGGAGCAGTACTTC
V gene: TRBV27; clone size: -; J gene: TRBJ1-2; D gene: -; CDR3 protein: CASSLSEPNRARGYGYTF; CDR3 DNA: TGTGCCAGCAGTTTATCCGAACCTAACAGGGCAAGGGGGTATGGCTACACCTTC
V gene: TRBV6-2/TRBV6-3; clone size: -; J gene: TRBJ1-2; D gene: TRBD1; CDR3 protein: CASSYGQGNYGYTF; CDR3 DNA: TGTGCCAGCAGCTATGGACAGGGGAACTATGGCTACACCTTC
V gene: TRBV19; clone size: -; J gene: TRBJ2-2; D gene: -; CDR3 protein: CAGRTENTGELFF; CDR3 DNA: TGTGCCGGGAGGACGGAGAACACCGGGGAGCTGTTTTTT
V gene: TRBV6-5; clone size: -; J gene: TRBJ2-6; D gene: -; CDR3 protein: CASSYIQSPSGANVLTF; CDR3 DNA: TGTGCCAGCAGTTACATACAGTCTCCTTCTGGGGCCAACGTCCTGACTTTC
V gene: TRBV18; clone size: -; J gene: TRBJ1-5; D gene: -; CDR3 protein: CASSQQGSSNQPQHF; CDR3 DNA: TGTGCCAGCTCCCAACAGGGTAGTAGCAATCAGCCCCAGCATTTT
V gene: TRBV5-5; clone size: -; J gene: TRBJ2-7; D gene: -; CDR3 protein: CASSPPRRSYEQYF; CDR3 DNA: TGTGCCAGCAGCCCCCCCCGTCGCTCCTACGAGCAGTACTTC